This is a list of T cell receptor beta chains from one sample in a study of T cells in localized non-small cell lung cancer. Only in-frame clones appear in the TCRdb table, and some are missing; sequencing was by immunoSEQ multiplex PCR. The sample holds roughly 64,000 clones, more than 80% seen once. The specimen was PBMCs, collected before any cancer treatment. The source is a man aged 35 to 69 with stage II lung adenocarcinoma. The CDR3 runs from the conserved cysteine through the conserved F or W. Fields, in order: V gene, J gene, CDR3 protein.

V: TRBV7-2
J: TRBJ1-1
CDR3: CASSLDLNTEAFF

V: TRBV19
J: TRBJ2-5
CDR3: CASSIGWAGETQYF

V: TRBV27
J: TRBJ1-2
CDR3: CASSLGGPYGYTF

V: TRBV25-1
J: TRBJ2-5
CDR3: CASSELGAQYF

V: TRBV7-2
J: TRBJ2-1
CDR3: CASSPVSGQEYNEQFF

V: TRBV6-1
J: TRBJ1-5
CDR3: CASREGTYQPQHF

V: TRBV2
J: TRBJ1-4
CDR3: CASSEVRQGQYEKLFF

V: TRBV7-2
J: TRBJ2-1
CDR3: CASSFDTSGNPFF

V: TRBV6-5
J: TRBJ1-4
CDR3: CASSYSGFEKLFF

V: TRBV7-2
J: TRBJ1-5
CDR3: CASSLRAGGRQPQHF

V: TRBV5-4
J: TRBJ2-1
CDR3: CAGRLAGDPYNEQFF

V: TRBV5-1
J: TRBJ2-3
CDR3: CASSFSRSTDTQYF

V: TRBV28
J: TRBJ1-3
CDR3: CASSLIRRRFSGNTIYF

V: TRBV20-1
J: TRBJ1-2
CDR3: CSALMGYGYTF

V: TRBV5-1
J: TRBJ2-7
CDR3: CASSLVAGPYEQYF

V: TRBV2
J: TRBJ2-7
CDR3: CASRIGLAASYEQYF

V: TRBV7-3
J: TRBJ2-2
CDR3: CASSLGGTRNTGELFF

V: TRBV27
J: TRBJ1-2
CDR3: CASSPAGQSYTF

V: TRBV6-1
J: TRBJ1-2
CDR3: CASSVQGAEGYTF

V: TRBV5-1
J: TRBJ2-2
CDR3: CASSLTATNTGELFF

V: TRBV5-1
J: TRBJ1-1
CDR3: CASSLRQGLNTEAFF

V: TRBV5-5
J: TRBJ1-1
CDR3: CASSWRQGAGTEAFF

V: TRBV7-2
J: TRBJ2-2
CDR3: CASTRLAGGGTGELFF

V: TRBV5-1
J: TRBJ1-5
CDR3: CASSFGTENQPQHF

V: TRBV27
J: TRBJ2-6
CDR3: CASSLAGPIISGANVLTF

V: TRBV15
J: TRBJ2-7
CDR3: CATSRDAELTYEQYF

V: TRBV30
J: TRBJ2-3
CDR3: CAWSVKTGRDTQYF

V: TRBV9
J: TRBJ1-2
CDR3: CASSVGDSLNYGYTF

V: TRBV9
J: TRBJ1-2
CDR3: CASSVVGGPLGYTF

V: TRBV4-2
J: TRBJ1-2
CDR3: CASSQDWQGIYGYTF

V: TRBV5-1
J: TRBJ2-6
CDR3: CASSPDRAGANVLTF

V: TRBV18
J: TRBJ2-7
CDR3: CASSPPGLQGEQYF

V: TRBV23-1
J: TRBJ1-4
CDR3: CASSQAGTVNEKLFF

V: TRBV18
J: TRBJ2-5
CDR3: CASSLGTVKETQYF

V: TRBV4-3
J: TRBJ2-1
CDR3: CASSPPGLAGYNEQFF

V: TRBV5-1
J: TRBJ1-1
CDR3: CASSRLTGDTEAFF

V: TRBV5-6
J: TRBJ2-2
CDR3: CASKRAGTGSTGELFF

V: TRBV10-2
J: TRBJ1-1
CDR3: CASRRGGGNTEAFF

V: TRBV27
J: TRBJ2-5
CDR3: CASRSGIEETQYF

V: TRBV5-4
J: TRBJ2-7
CDR3: CASSPLMTGYDEQYF

V: TRBV18
J: TRBJ2-7
CDR3: CASSPTLATYEQYF

V: TRBV9
J: TRBJ2-1
CDR3: CASSVGAASSYNEQFF

V: TRBV5-1
J: TRBJ2-5
CDR3: CASRTGTSGVGETQYF

V: TRBV11-3
J: TRBJ2-7
CDR3: CASSTDRGRQYF

V: TRBV19
J: TRBJ1-2
CDR3: CASSLTGVYGYTF

V: TRBV29-1
J: TRBJ2-7
CDR3: CSVVDGSYEQYF

V: TRBV6-1
J: TRBJ2-7
CDR3: CAISFPKEQYF

V: TRBV18
J: TRBJ2-3
CDR3: CASSPGLAGPSTDTQYF